A single sample gave rise to the 10 T cell receptor beta chains below, sequenced in a study of technical replicates of blood from a few donors. TCRdb keeps only in-frame clones here, not all; method: immunoSEQ multiplex PCR. This table has about 71,000 clones, about nine tenths appearing once. The sample taken for sequencing was T cells isolated from PBMCs. The source is a human donor in good health.

The chain employs TRBV19 and TRBJ1-1; TRBD1 aligns across 7 bases. Germline values: CDR1 LNHDA, CDR2 SQIVND (reference sequence). V trimming: 4 bases; J trimming: 2 bases; junction bases outside the gene matches: 4. CDR3 length: 14 residues. This CDR3 reads CASSRTGLNTEAFF. The CDR3 coding sequence is TGTGCCAGTAGTAGGACAGGTTTAAACACTGAAGCTTTCTTT.

The chain links TRBV29-1 to TRBJ2-2; possible D gene TRBD1, 6 bases. The germline V and J ends were trimmed by 6 bases and 8 bases, with 13 bases remaining between them. In germline, CDR1 is SQVTM, CDR2 ANQGSEA. The CDR3 is 12 residues long. Here the CDR3 DNA reads TGCAGCGTGTACAGGGTGTCAGGGGAGCTGTTTTTT. Amino acids: CSVYRVSGELFF.

V and J are TRBV19 and TRBJ2-7, with a tentative D call TRBD1 (7 bases). The germline CDR1 and CDR2 sequences are LNHDA and SQIVND (reference sequence). The ends were cut back, 6 bases at V and 0 bases at J, with 27 bases in the middle. CDR3 size: 19 residues. This CDR3 reads CASSHRRDRARGNSYEQYF. The CDR3 nucleotides are TGTGCCAGTAGCCATCGCCGGGACAGAGCGCGGGGTAACTCCTACGAGCAGTACTTC.

The chain uses TRBV6-1 and TRBJ2-3, with 8 bases lining up with TRBD2. The V segment lost 3 bases and the J segment 5 bases; nucleotides outside the gene matches: 4. This CDR3 comprises 14 residues. In germline, CDR1 is MNHNS, CDR2 SASEGT. This CDR3 is CASSDQREIDTQYF. For the CDR3, the DNA is TGTGCCAGCAGTGATCAGCGGGAGATAGATACGCAGTATTTT.

This clone has only one observation. The chain links TRBV14 to TRBJ2-1, with D maybe TRBD1 (7 bases). Trimming stripped 1 base from V and 2 bases from J, with 12 bases between. Germline V lookup: CDR1 SGHDN, CDR2 FVKESK. The CDR3 sequence is 16 residues long. CDR3 bases: TGTGCCAGCAGCCAAGGACTAGGGGGCACCTACAATGAGCAGTTCTTC. This encodes CASSQGLGGTYNEQFF.

This clone was seen only once. The rearrangement uses TRBV29-1 and TRBJ1-6; 9 bases are a match to TRBD1. Germline V gene lookup returns CDR1 SQVTM and CDR2 ANQGSEA. The trim removed 4 bases at V and 15 bases at J, leaving 4 bases unmatched. The CDR3 consists of 11 residues. CDR3 sequence: CSVVTGGFLHF. In DNA, the CDR3 is TGCAGCGTTGTAACAGGGGGCTTCCTCCACTTT.

The chain combines TRBV7-9 with TRBJ2-2; the match to TRBD2 covers 8 bases. Germline CDR1 and CDR2: SEHNR and FQNEAQ (reference sequence). The CDR3 has 15 residues. Unmatched junction bases numbered 5, after V lost 4 bases and J lost 4 bases. CDR3 loop: CASSWGLVPTGELFF. The CDR3 region has the DNA TGTGCCAGCAGCTGGGGACTAGTTCCCACCGGGGAGCTGTTTTTT.

This chain connects TRBV11-2 to TRBJ2-7; D unclear. The CDR3 totals 14 residues. Trimming cost V 3 bases and J 0 bases, with 9 bases left between them. The V gene's germline CDR1 is SGHAT and CDR2 FQNNGV. The CDR3 coding sequence is TGTGCCAGCAGCTTTTCTCACTCCTCCTACGAGCAGTACTTC. Its protein product is CASSFSHSSYEQYF.

The chain has TRBV2 and TRBJ1-1; D is unresolved. CDR3 size: 11 residues. Between the trimmed V and J ends, which lost 5 bases and 4 bases, there was a span of 5 bases. The germline V gene has CDR1 SNHLY and CDR2 FYNNEI. The CDR3 DNA follows: TGTGCCAGCAGTTTGAGCACTGAAGCTTTCTTT. Translated: CASSLSTEAFF.

The chain combines TRBV4-1 with TRBJ2-4; TRBD2 is a possible D gene (5 bases). Germline CDR1 MGHRA, CDR2 YSYEKL. The CDR3 has 16 residues. V was pared by 3 bases and J by 2 bases, with 14 bases between. CDR3 nucleotide sequence: TGCGCCAGCAGCCAGGCCGGACTCGAGACCAAAAACATTCAGTACTTC. This sequence encodes CASSQAGLETKNIQYF.